The T cell receptor (beta chain) under discussion was sequenced for a study of blood T cells in healthy people across ages. The CDR3 runs 14 residues. V shed 2 bases and J shed 7 bases, with 12 bases lying between them. Ranging in age from roughly 6 to 95, the donors were healthy Caucasian individuals from Russia. The authors ran a second PCR of 7 to 11 cycles using a sample-barcoded 5' primer and a J-beta primer mix. Each cDNA molecule received a tag from a template-switch adaptor that had 12 random nucleotides. TCRdb processed the 5' RACE reads anew with MiXCR; each CDR3 protein has one entry. The data contain some 890,000 distinct CDR3 sequences, about 27% of them singletons. This clonotype appeared many times. These data also featured in a second study, about T cells of mothers and their children. Turning to that study: Each mother yielded more than 9.5 million TCR beta CDR3 reads. Each child yielded a few million reads.

The specimen was blood. The rearrangement joins TRBV12-3 or TRBV12-4 to TRBJ2-1; possibly TRBD1 or TRBD2 for D (5 bases each). The clonotype originates from a woman aged 40 to 50 in good health. CDR3 nucleotide sequence: TGTGCCAGCAGTTTACGTGGGGGTTGGAATGAGCAGTTCTTC. This sequence encodes CASSLRGGWNEQFF.